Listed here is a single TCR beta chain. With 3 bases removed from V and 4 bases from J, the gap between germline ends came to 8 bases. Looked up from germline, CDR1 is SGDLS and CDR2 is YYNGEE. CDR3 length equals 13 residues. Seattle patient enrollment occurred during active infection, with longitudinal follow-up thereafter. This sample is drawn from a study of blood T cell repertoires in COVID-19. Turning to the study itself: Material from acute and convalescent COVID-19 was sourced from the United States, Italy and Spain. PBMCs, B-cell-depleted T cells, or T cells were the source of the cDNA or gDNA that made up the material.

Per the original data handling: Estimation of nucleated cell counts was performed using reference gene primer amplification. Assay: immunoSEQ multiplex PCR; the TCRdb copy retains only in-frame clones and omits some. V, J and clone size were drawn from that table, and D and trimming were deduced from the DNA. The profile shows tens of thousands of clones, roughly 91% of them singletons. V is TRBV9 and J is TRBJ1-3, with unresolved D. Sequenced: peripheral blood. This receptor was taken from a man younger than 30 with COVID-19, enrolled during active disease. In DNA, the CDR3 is TGTGCCAGCAGCGGCGGTCTGGGAAACACCATATATTTT. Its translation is CASSGGLGNTIYF.